A single sample gave rise to the 23 T cell receptor beta chains below, sequenced in a study of beta chain features in type 1 diabetes. Expressed TCRB transcripts were sequenced after all isolated RNA was converted to cDNA. Some clones are missing from TCRdb's copy, which holds only in-frame ones; the method was immunoSEQ multiplex PCR. This table holds around 160,000 clones, roughly 10% found once. General observations from the study: Moderate yet significant TCRB CDR3 shortening was seen in Type 1 diabetes patients in all four CD4+ subsets.

Antigens of these TCRs are unknown. Source material: central memory CD4+ T cells from blood. These receptors all stem from a woman aged 30 to 39 with type 1 diabetes.

The chain carries TRBV19 and TRBJ1-4; TRBD1 agrees at 9 bases. Germline CDR1 and CDR2: LNHDA and SQIVND (reference sequence). Losses at the gene ends were 9 bases for V and 8 bases for J; bases not matched to a gene: 13. The CDR3 covers 15 residues. The CDR3, as DNA: TGTGCCAGCCGGGACAGGGACGCTATGGGGGAAAAACTGTTTTTT. Its protein product is CASRDRDAMGEKLFF.

V gene TRBV11-2 combines with J gene TRBJ1-2; 7 nucleotides agree with TRBD1. The CDR3 covers 13 residues. Trimming at V came to 5 bases and at J to 5 bases, leaving 5 bases not matched to a gene. Looked up from germline, CDR1 is SGHAT and CDR2 is FQNNGV. CDR3 sequence reads: CASSPGTEYGYTF. CDR3 in DNA: TGTGCCAGCAGCCCCGGGACAGAATATGGCTACACCTTC. The complete variable domain, with remaining parts taken from reference TRBV11-2 and TRBJ1-2, reads EAGVAQSPRYKIIEKRQSVAFWCNPISGHATLYWYQQILGQGPKLLIQFQNNGVVDDSQLPKDRFSAERLKGVDSTLKIQPAKLEDSAVYLCASSPGTEYGYTFGSGTRLTVV.

The gene calls are TRBV19 and TRBJ2-2; 10 nucleotides agree with TRBD2. CDR3 length: 13 residues. CDR1 LNHDA and CDR2 SQIVND come from the germline V gene (reference sequence). The CDR3 loop reads CAGLADNTGELFF. The CDR3 nucleotides read TGTGCTGGACTAGCGGATAACACCGGGGAGCTGTTTTTT.

This clone was detected a few times. The sample holds other DNA sequences that translate to the same CDR3. The genes are TRBV29-1 and TRBJ1-5; TRBD1 matches 7 bases. Trimming at V came to 4 bases and at J to 0 bases, leaving 3 bases not matched to a gene. CDR3 length: 14 amino acids. The germline V gene has CDR1 SQVTM and CDR2 ANQGSEA. The DNA for the CDR3 is TGCAGCGTTGCGACAGGGAATAGCAATCAGCCCCAGCATTTT. It encodes CSVATGNSNQPQHF.

This clone was observed a handful of times. V is TRBV29-1 and J is TRBJ2-3; a possible D gene is TRBD2 (6 bases). Germline V gene data show CDR1 as SQVTM and CDR2 as ANQGSEA. The CDR3 totals 14 residues. V lost 6 bases and J 0 bases, leaving 13 bases between the germline ends. CDR3 amino acids: CSVGAGSSTDTQYF. The CDR3 DNA is TGCAGCGTCGGCGCGGGGTCTAGCACAGATACGCAGTATTTT.

In its sample, this clone was seen a few times. V gene TRBV5-1 combines with J gene TRBJ2-6; tentatively, D is TRBD1 (5 bases). Germline V gene data show CDR1 as SGHRS and CDR2 as YFSETQ. The CDR3 has 18 amino acids. V was pared by 3 bases and J by 0 bases, with 16 bases between. Here the CDR3 reads CASSSGGLGLSGANVLTF. The CDR3 DNA reads TGCGCCAGCAGCTCCGGTGGGTTGGGGCTCTCTGGGGCCAACGTCCTGACTTTC.

This clone has more than one count but fewer than ten. J is TRBJ2-7 and V is TRBV4-2; weak D call: TRBD2 (6 bases). V dropped 1 base and J dropped 3 bases, with 10 bases sitting between them. Germline V gene sequence: CDR1 LGHNA, CDR2 YNFKEQ. The length of the CDR3 is 14 residues. The CDR3 coding sequence is TGTGCCAGCAGCCAAGGGGGGGACGACTACGAGCAGTACTTC. It codes for CASSQGGDDYEQYF.

This clone has only a few counts. This specimen includes other DNA sequences encoding the same CDR3. The V gene is TRBV5-1, the J gene TRBJ2-3; 8 nucleotides line up with TRBD2. Losses at the gene ends were 5 bases for V and 0 bases for J; bases not matched to a gene: 5. In germline, CDR1 is SGHRS, CDR2 YFSETQ. This CDR3 comprises 15 residues. CDR3 region: CASSLLAESTDTQYF. CDR3 DNA sequence: TGCGCCAGCAGTTTACTAGCGGAAAGCACAGATACGCAGTATTTT.

The table lists this clone with a few counts. The chain links TRBV28 to TRBJ2-1, with TRBD1 identical over 12 bases. The CDR3 has 16 residues. Per germline, CDR1 MDHEN and CDR2 SYDVKM. V lost 6 bases and J lost 9; bases outside the gene matches: 12. This chain's CDR3 is CASSQPPGQGAVEQFF. The CDR3 nucleotides are TGTGCCAGCAGCCAACCCCCGGGACAGGGGGCGGTTGAGCAGTTCTTC. Variable domain in full (rest from reference TRBV28 and TRBJ2-1): DVKVTQSSRYLVKRTGEKVFLECVQDMDHENMFWYRQDPGLGLRLIYFSYDVKMKEKGDIPEGYSVSREKKERFSLILESASTNQTSMYLCASSQPPGQGAVEQFFGPGTRLTVL.

The chain carries TRBV28 and TRBJ2-5; TRBD2 aligns across 9 bases. The ends lost 6 bases at V and 5 bases at J; junction bases unmatched: 4. Per germline, CDR1 MDHEN and CDR2 SYDVKM. This CDR3 contains 13 residues. The CDR3 loop reads CASSLAGSETQYF. As DNA, the CDR3 is TGTGCCAGCAGCCTAGCGGGAAGCGAGACCCAGTACTTC. Complete variable domain (other parts from reference TRBV28 and TRBJ2-5): DVKVTQSSRYLVKRTGEKVFLECVQDMDHENMFWYRQDPGLGLRLIYFSYDVKMKEKGDIPEGYSVSREKKERFSLILESASTNQTSMYLCASSLAGSETQYFGPGTRLLVL.

V gene TRBV30 combines with J gene TRBJ1-1; D may be TRBD1 (5 bases). Germline V gives CDR1 GTSNPN, CDR2 SVGIG (reference sequence). This CDR3 comprises 14 residues. The ends were cut back, 1 base at V and 1 base at J, with 10 bases in the middle. Here the CDR3 DNA reads TGTGCCTGGAGTGGGGGCTCGGGGAACACTGAAGCTTTCTTT. It specifies CAWSGGSGNTEAFF.

This clone was seen more than once but under ten times. The V and J genes are TRBV30 and TRBJ1-1, with 7 bases that match TRBD1. The CDR3 runs to 13 residues. Germline assignment: CDR1 GTSNPN and CDR2 SVGIG (reference sequence). J gave up 7 bases and V 3 bases, and 8 bases lay outside the gene matches. CDR3 nucleotide sequence: TGTGCCTGGAGCGAAGACAGGGAAGGTGAAGCTTTCTTT. It encodes CAWSEDREGEAFF. Full variable domain (rest looked up from reference TRBV30 and TRBJ1-1): SQTIHQWPATLVQPVGSPLSLECTVEGTSNPNLYWYRQAAGRGLQLLFYSVGIGQISSEVPQNLSASRPQDRQFILSSKKLLLSDSGFYLCAWSEDREGEAFFGQGTRLTVV.

This chain links TRBV19 with TRBJ2-7, with D perhaps matching TRBD1 (7 bases). Germline values: CDR1 LNHDA, CDR2 SQIVND (reference sequence). V was clipped by 4 bases and J by 5 bases, with 21 bases between them. CDR3 length: 16 amino acids. For the CDR3, the DNA is TGTGCCAGTAGTAGCGGGACAGCCCAACCAGCCAACGAGCAGTACTTC. Protein: CASSSGTAQPANEQYF.

CDR3 loop: CASSPPGRPHGGYTF. For the CDR3, the DNA is TGTGCCAGCAGCCCCCCAGGCAGGCCTCATGGAGGCTACACCTTC. V gene TRBV6-5 combines with J gene TRBJ1-2; no definite D call. The germline gives CDR1 MNHEY, CDR2 SVGAGI. V lost 6 bases to trimming and J lost 8 bases, with 22 bases between them. The CDR3 loop spans 15 amino acids.

The genes are TRBV6-6 and TRBJ2-1; a weak D match, TRBD2 (6 bases). The CDR3 covers 15 residues. Germline values: CDR1 MNHNY, CDR2 SVGAGI (reference sequence). Deletions cut 9 bases from V and 0 bases from J, with 15 bases between. This chain's CDR3 is CASFPRGLSYNEQFF. The CDR3 nucleotides read TGTGCCAGTTTCCCTCGGGGACTCTCCTACAATGAGCAGTTCTTC.

The chain combines TRBV19 with TRBJ2-5, with D maybe TRBD1 (6 bases). CDR3 length: 14 amino acids. Germline CDR1 LNHDA, CDR2 SQIVND (reference sequence). V was shortened by 5 bases and J by 4 bases, with 14 bases between the two germline ends. The CDR3 region has the DNA TGTGCCAGTAGTCCGTTGGACAGAGGAGAGACCCAGTACTTC. Residues: CASSPLDRGETQYF.

V usage is TRBV6-5 and J usage is TRBJ2-5; unclear D gene. With 5 bases removed from V and 2 bases from J, the gap between germline ends came to 12 bases. The CDR3 has 14 amino acids. Germline lookup yields CDR1 MNHEY and CDR2 SVGAGI. The CDR3 nucleotides are TGTGCCAGCAGTCCCTGGCGGCCACAAGAGACCCAGTACTTC. It codes for CASSPWRPQETQYF.

This clone was observed a handful of times. The DNA of the CDR3 is TGTGCCAGCACCAAAATACAGGGGGGCGAGCAGTACTTC. It yields the protein CASTKIQGGEQYF. The chain employs TRBV7-2 and TRBJ2-7; 8 bases fit TRBD1. From germline, CDR1 is SGHTA and CDR2 FQGNSA. The trim removed 7 bases at V and 6 bases at J, leaving 8 bases unmatched. The CDR3 covers 13 residues.

The J gene is TRBJ1-2, the V gene TRBV15, with D unresolved. The CDR3 contains 13 residues. The germline V gene encodes CDR1 LNHNV and CDR2 YYDKDF (reference sequence). V was cut by 0 bases and J by 7 bases, with 9 bases left in between. CDR3 coding DNA: TGTGCCACCAGCAGAGAGGGCGTTCGTGGCTACACCTTC. Translation gives CATSREGVRGYTF.

This clone was counted a few times. The chain carries TRBV13 and TRBJ1-2; TRBD1 agrees at 9 bases. After removal of 4 bases from V and 4 bases from J, the junction contained 7 bases not matched to a gene. Germline loops: CDR1 PRHDT, CDR2 FYEKMQ (reference sequence). The CDR3 has 15 residues. The CDR3 sequence is CASSSRTGAAYGYTF. Here the CDR3 DNA reads TGTGCCAGCAGCTCCCGGACAGGGGCAGCCTATGGCTACACCTTC.

The chain couples TRBV7-3 to TRBJ2-5; D is perhaps TRBD1 (6 bases). The germline V gene encodes CDR1 SGHTA and CDR2 FQGTGA. The CDR3 contains 15 residues. V was clipped by 2 bases and J by 2 bases, with 12 bases between them. The CDR3 loop reads CASSLRGGGQETQYF. Here the CDR3 DNA reads TGTGCCAGCAGCTTACGTGGGGGCGGACAAGAGACCCAGTACTTC. Combining the CDR3 with reference TRBV7-3 and TRBJ2-5 gives the whole variable domain GAGVSQTPSNKVTEKGKYVELRCDPISGHTALYWYRQSLGQGPEFLIYFQGTGAADDSGLPNDRFFAVRPEGSVSTLKIQRTERGDSAVYLCASSLRGGGQETQYFGPGTRLLVL.

The genes are TRBV2 and TRBJ2-2; TRBD2 agrees at 12 bases. Looked up from germline, CDR1 is SNHLY and CDR2 is FYNNEI. Germline trimming cut 1 base from V and 8 bases from J; bases unmatched to any gene: 5. The CDR3 covers 16 residues. In DNA, the CDR3 is TGTGCCAGCAGTGAAGGAAGGACTAGCGGGACTGGGGAGCTGTTTTTT. Translated, it gives CASSEGRTSGTGELFF. The complete variable domain, with remaining parts taken from reference TRBV2 and TRBJ2-2, reads EPEVTQTPSHQVTQMGQEVILRCVPISNHLYFYWYRQILGQKVEFLVSFYNNEISEKSEIFDDQFSVERPDGSNFTLKIRSTKLEDSAMYFCASSEGRTSGTGELFFGEGSRLTVL.

A few counts support this clone. The V gene is TRBV5-1, the J gene TRBJ1-1; D remains ambiguous. The CDR3 loop spans 13 amino acids. Trimming took off 5 bases at V and 5 bases at J, with 13 bases between the two ends. In germline, CDR1 is SGHRS, CDR2 YFSETQ. This CDR3 reads CASSTLLGTEAFF. In nucleotides, the CDR3 is TGCGCCAGCAGTACCCTCCTCGGGACTGAAGCTTTCTTT.